This TCR beta chain emerged from a study of blood T cell repertoires in COVID-19. This clone was seen just once. Produced via immunoSEQ multiplex PCR; TCRdb's table is partial and in-frame only. Here the sample spans approximately 210,000 clones, roughly 87% being singletons. Germline assignment: CDR1 GTSNPN and CDR2 SVGIG (reference sequence). V dropped 3 bases and J dropped 8 bases, with 13 bases sitting between them. CDR3 length: 13 amino acids. The chain uses TRBV30 and TRBJ1-4; D may be TRBD1 (6 bases). Sequencing was carried out using peripheral blood. The TCR originated in a man between 35 and 55 years old with active or convalescent COVID-19. The CDR3, as DNA: TGTGCCTGGAGCCGGGGGGGGCGAGAAAAACTGTTTTTT. This sequence encodes CAWSRGGREKLFF.